Listed here are 3 T cell receptor beta chains from one sample, sequenced in a study of cytotoxic CD8 clonotypes in ibrutinib-treated CLL. Clones were read by immunoSEQ multiplex PCR, and TCRdb kept only the in-frame ones, dropping some. The repertoire holds around 140,000 clones, with 75% to 80% as singletons. The sample was PBMCs, taken after 24 months of ibrutinib treatment. The receptor set was obtained from a human donor with chronic lymphocytic leukemia.

The chain combines TRBV18 with TRBJ1-2, with TRBD1 matching over 10 bases. The CDR3 spans 14 residues. Germline trimming cut 2 bases from V and 7 bases from J; bases unmatched to any gene: 4. CDR1 and CDR2 (germline): KGHSH, LQKENI. CDR3 DNA sequence: TGTGCCAGCTCACCAACGGGACAGGGGACTGGCTACACCTTC. Translated, it gives CASSPTGQGTGYTF.

This clone appeared once. This rearrangement joins TRBV9 to TRBJ2-7; TRBD1 agrees at 8 bases. The CDR3 loop spans 15 amino acids. J lost 7 bases, V lost 0 bases, and 9 bases had no gene match. Germline CDR1 and CDR2: SGDLS and YYNGEE. The CDR3 DNA is TGTGCCAGCAGCGTAGGGTCAGGGGGCGCGGGGGAGCAGTACTTC. It codes for CASSVGSGGAGEQYF.

V usage is TRBV6-5 and J usage is TRBJ2-3; D may be TRBD1 or TRBD2 (5 bases each). The length of the CDR3 is 14 residues. Germline loops: CDR1 MNHEY, CDR2 SVGAGI. Trimming stripped 6 bases from V and 2 bases from J, with 12 bases between. The CDR3 is CASSPGPHTDTQYF. The CDR3 coding sequence is TGTGCCAGCAGCCCGGGACCTCACACAGATACGCAGTATTTT.